The 4 T cell receptor beta chains reported below all come from one sample, sequenced in a study of identical twins. TCRdb re-called the 5' RACE reads with MiXCR, one entry per CDR3 protein. The sample holds 550,000 to 800,000 distinct CDR3 sequences, under 8.5% seen once. This sample also belongs to another study, concerning yellow fever vaccine responses in identical twins.

The sample comprised PBMCs. These receptors originate from a woman between 18 and 29 years old in good health.

This clonotype showed up many times. The chain uses TRBV18 and TRBJ2-3; D ambiguous. There are 15 residues in the CDR3. CDR1 KGHSH and CDR2 LQKENI come from the germline V gene. Trimming removed 2 bases from V and 3 bases from J, with 12 bases in between. The CDR3 DNA reads TGTGCCAGCTCACCAGCCACCCTACCTACAGATACGCAGTATTTT. This sequence encodes CASSPATLPTDTQYF.

This clonotype was observed at least ten times. The chain employs TRBV10-3 and TRBJ1-1; tentative D call: TRBD1 (6 bases). V gave up 3 bases and J gave up 1 base, with 15 bases separating them. The germline V gene encodes CDR1 ENHRY and CDR2 SYGVKD. The CDR3 is made up of 16 amino acids. This CDR3 is CAISENGQGGNTEAFF. In DNA, the CDR3 is TGTGCCATCAGTGAAAATGGTCAAGGGGGGAACACTGAAGCTTTCTTT.

The sample holds a few counts of this clonotype. The chain recombines TRBV10-3 with TRBJ1-5; 7 bases line up with TRBD1. Germline V gene data show CDR1 as ENHRY and CDR2 as SYGVKD. V gave up 7 bases and J gave up 3 bases; unmatched junction bases: 3. This CDR3 is built from 13 residues. The CDR3 sequence is CAITGQANQPQHF. As DNA, the CDR3 is TGTGCCATCACCGGACAGGCCAATCAGCCCCAGCATTTT.

This clonotype turned up a few times. The chain has TRBV10-3 and TRBJ2-7; D unresolved. V was cut by 3 bases and J by 7 bases, with 16 bases left in between. Per the germline V gene, CDR1 is ENHRY and CDR2 is SYGVKD. This CDR3 contains 14 residues. CDR3 nucleotides: TGTGCCATCAGTGAAGGTCCGGCTGGTTCGGAGCAGTACTTC. It yields the protein CAISEGPAGSEQYF.